Here is one T cell receptor beta chain with its context. Its target is unknown. This entry comes from a study of OX40 agonist ivuxolimab in advanced cancers. Germline V gene lookup returns CDR1 MNHNY and CDR2 SVGAGI (reference sequence). The ends were cut back, 6 bases at V and 3 bases at J, with 5 bases in the middle. This CDR3 is 11 amino acids long. Findings and limits, study-wide: In CD8+ T cells, expanded clones were on average more numerous than in CD4+.

Only in-frame clones appear in the TCRdb table, and some are missing; sequencing was by immunoSEQ multiplex PCR. Altogether tens of thousands of clones are present, around 89% being singletons, with the ten largest covering roughly an eighth. The sequence was collected from an adult with an advanced solid tumor such as melanoma, head and neck, liver or kidney cancer. This chain uses TRBV6-6 with TRBJ1-1; D unresolved. Sequenced material: CD4+ or CD8+ T cells sorted from blood, taken in a trial of the OX40 agonist ivuxolimab. The chain's CDR3 is CASRLDTEAFF. In DNA form, the CDR3 reads TGTGCCAGCAGACTAGACACTGAAGCTTTCTTT.